Shown below are 8 T cell receptor beta chains from a single sample sequenced in a study of spatial heterogeneity in lung cancer. Study-wide findings and caveats: Expanded intratumoral alpha and beta TCR counts tracked tumor mutation counts.

No antigen is known for these receptors. Each CDR3 protein is one row after TCRdb ran MiXCR on the 5' RACE reads. The repertoire includes over 15,000 distinct CDR3 sequences, 6.2% of them detected once, and 6.8% sits in the top ten. Time point meaning: sample taken at primary tumor resection. Specimen: lung tumor tissue, collected at surgery. Receptors originate from a male donor with early-stage non-small cell lung cancer.

This clonotype was counted at least ten times. This rearrangement joins TRBV10-3 to TRBJ2-7; D remains ambiguous. The CDR3 contains 11 residues. Germline loops: CDR1 ENHRY, CDR2 SYGVKD. V lost 2 bases and J 2 bases, leaving 1 base between the germline ends. The CDR3 DNA is TGTGCCATCAGTGAGACCTACGAGCAGTACTTC. Translated, it gives CAISETYEQYF.

V usage is TRBV5-1 and J usage is TRBJ1-1, with unresolved D. The V end was cut by 5 bases, the J end by 3 bases, with 14 bases between. Germline assignment: CDR1 SGHRS and CDR2 YFSETQ. The CDR3 has 14 amino acids. Written as DNA, the CDR3 is TGCGCCAGCAGGGACGGCCCCGCGGACACTGAAGCTTTCTTT. Its protein is CASRDGPADTEAFF.

This clonotype was seen repeatedly, ten times or more. The chain has TRBV6-6 and TRBJ1-4, with 7 positions matching TRBD1. V lost 5 bases and J lost 8; bases outside the gene matches: 11. CDR1 is MNHNY, CDR2 SVGAGI, per germline (reference sequence). The CDR3 runs 15 residues. CDR3 sequence: CASSPRPRGLEKLFF. CDR3 nucleotides: TGTGCCAGCAGTCCCCGCCCCAGGGGGTTGGAAAAACTGTTTTTT.

This clonotype has ten or more counts. CDR3 in DNA: TGTGCCAGCAGCTTAGGAACGAACACCGGGGAGCTGTTTTTT. It yields the protein CASSLGTNTGELFF. This chain links TRBV7-6 with TRBJ2-2; the D is unclear. Germline loops: CDR1 SGHVS, CDR2 FNYEAQ. This CDR3 is 14 amino acids long. V lost 1 base and J lost 0, with 3 bases in between.

This clonotype was detected many times. The chain combines TRBV6-1 with TRBJ1-4; 9 bases match TRBD1. V shed 7 bases and J 4 bases; nucleotides not matched to a gene: 4. The germline gives CDR1 MNHNS, CDR2 SASEGT. The CDR3 extends over 14 amino acids. The CDR3 nucleotides are TGTGCCAGCATTCCGGGACAGGGTAATGAAAAACTGTTTTTT. Translating gives CASIPGQGNEKLFF.

DNA for the CDR3: TGCAGCGCCCGCCTAGCCCGCAATGAGCAGTTCTTC. It encodes CSARLARNEQFF. V and J are TRBV29-1 and TRBJ2-1; TRBD2 is a possible D gene (5 bases). V was trimmed by 7 bases and J by 6 bases, leaving 13 bases between them. Germline CDR1 SQVTM, CDR2 ANQGSEA. The CDR3 has 12 residues.

By share, this clonotype counts as medium-sized. The V and J genes are TRBV10-3 and TRBJ2-1; 11 bases align to TRBD2. The V and J ends lost 5 bases and 5 bases, in that order; junction bases with no gene match: 8. This CDR3 is 16 amino acids long. In germline, CDR1 is ENHRY, CDR2 SYGVKD. DNA for the CDR3: TGTGCCATCAGTAGACCGGGACTAGCGGCCAACAATGAGCAGTTCTTC. Amino acids: CAISRPGLAANNEQFF.

This clonotype has a count of ten or more. This chain uses TRBV12-3 or TRBV12-4 with TRBJ2-1; D not certain. V gave up 5 bases and J gave up 5 bases, with 13 bases separating them. This CDR3 has 14 amino acids. The chain's CDR3 is CASSPPSGNNEQFF. In nucleotides, the CDR3 is TGTGCCAGCAGTCCCCCGAGTGGAAACAATGAGCAGTTCTTC.